This TCR beta chain was sequenced in a study of blood T cell repertoires in COVID-19. This clone was seen more than once but under ten times. Repertoires were generated with immunoSEQ multiplex PCR, while TCRdb's copy carries only in-frame clones and drops some. The sample includes about 120,000 clones, 90% of them seen just once. V lost 0 bases and J lost 3, with 12 bases in between. Germline loops: CDR1 SGHKS, CDR2 YYEKEE (reference sequence). The CDR3 consists of 15 residues. The TCR originated in a woman between 55 and 75 years old with COVID-19, enrolled during active disease. Sequencing input: peripheral blood. The V and J genes are TRBV5-5 and TRBJ1-1; D gene uncertain. The CDR3 bases are TGTGCCAGCAGCTTGGCCGGGTGGCCGTACACTGAAGCTTTCTTT. As protein: CASSLAGWPYTEAFF. Supplemented by reference TRBV5-5 and TRBJ1-1, the full variable domain reads DAGVTQSPTHLIKTRGQQVTLRCSPISGHKSVSWYQQVLGQGPQFIFQYYEKEERGRGNFPDRFSARQFPNYSSELNVNALLLGDSALYLCASSLAGWPYTEAFFGQGTRLTVV.